This T cell receptor (beta chain) was retrieved from a study of blood T cell repertoires in COVID-19. The junction had 16 bases not matched to a gene; V was cut back by 6 bases and J by 5 bases. Per the germline V gene, CDR1 is MNHEY and CDR2 is SMNVEV (reference sequence). The CDR3 extends over 17 amino acids. Repertoires were generated with immunoSEQ multiplex PCR, while TCRdb's copy carries only in-frame clones and drops some. Here the sample spans about 480,000 clones, roughly 91% being singletons. The clonotype comes from a woman under 40 with acute or convalescent COVID-19. Sequenced material: peripheral blood. This chain connects TRBV27 to TRBJ1-2; TRBD1 agrees at 9 bases. CDR3 region: CASSFRRGTGGWYGYTF. The CDR3 DNA reads as TGTGCCAGCAGCTTCAGAAGGGGTACAGGGGGCTGGTATGGCTACACCTTC.